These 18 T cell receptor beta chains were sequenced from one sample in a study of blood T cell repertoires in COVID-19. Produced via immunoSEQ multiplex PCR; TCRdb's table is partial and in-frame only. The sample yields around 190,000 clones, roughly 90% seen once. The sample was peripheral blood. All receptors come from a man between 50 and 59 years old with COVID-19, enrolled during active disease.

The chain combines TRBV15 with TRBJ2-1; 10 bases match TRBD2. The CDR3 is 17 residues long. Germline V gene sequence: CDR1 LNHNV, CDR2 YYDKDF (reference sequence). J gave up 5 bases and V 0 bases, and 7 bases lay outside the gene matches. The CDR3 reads CATSRDRGTSAHNEQFF. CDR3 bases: TGTGCCACCAGCAGAGATCGGGGGACTAGCGCCCACAATGAGCAGTTCTTC.

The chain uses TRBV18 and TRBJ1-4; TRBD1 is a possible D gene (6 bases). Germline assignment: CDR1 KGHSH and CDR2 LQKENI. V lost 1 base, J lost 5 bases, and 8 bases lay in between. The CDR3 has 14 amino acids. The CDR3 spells CASSPLQGNEKLFF. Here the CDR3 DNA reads TGTGCCAGCTCACCACTACAGGGAAATGAAAAACTGTTTTTT.

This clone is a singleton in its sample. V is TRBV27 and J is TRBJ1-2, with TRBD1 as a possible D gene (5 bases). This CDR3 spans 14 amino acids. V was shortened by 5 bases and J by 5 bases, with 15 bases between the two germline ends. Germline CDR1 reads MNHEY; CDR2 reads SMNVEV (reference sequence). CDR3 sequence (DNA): TGTGCCAGCAGTCCCCGGGACTCCCCTTATGGCTACACCTTC. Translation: CASSPRDSPYGYTF.

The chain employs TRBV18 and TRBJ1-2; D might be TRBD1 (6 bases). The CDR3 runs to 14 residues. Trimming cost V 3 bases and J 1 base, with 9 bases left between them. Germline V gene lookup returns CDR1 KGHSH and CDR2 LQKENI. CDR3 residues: CASSPEQGNYGYTF. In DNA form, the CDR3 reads TGTGCCAGCTCACCCGAACAGGGTAACTATGGCTACACCTTC.

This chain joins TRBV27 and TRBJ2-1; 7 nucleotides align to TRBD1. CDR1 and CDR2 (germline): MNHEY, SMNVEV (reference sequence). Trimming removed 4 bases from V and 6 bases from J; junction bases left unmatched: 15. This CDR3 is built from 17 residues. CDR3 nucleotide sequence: TGTGCCAGCAGTTGGGCAGGGGGTGCAGTTTTGAGCAATGAGCAGTTCTTC. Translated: CASSWAGGAVLSNEQFF.

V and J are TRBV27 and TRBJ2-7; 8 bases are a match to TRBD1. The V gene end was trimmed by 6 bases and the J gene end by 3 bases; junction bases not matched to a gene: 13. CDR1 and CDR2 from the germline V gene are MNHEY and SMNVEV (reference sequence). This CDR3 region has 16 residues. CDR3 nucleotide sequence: TGTGCCAGCAGCTCGCAGTCCCGACAGGGGTACTACGAGCAGTACTTC. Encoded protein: CASSSQSRQGYYEQYF.

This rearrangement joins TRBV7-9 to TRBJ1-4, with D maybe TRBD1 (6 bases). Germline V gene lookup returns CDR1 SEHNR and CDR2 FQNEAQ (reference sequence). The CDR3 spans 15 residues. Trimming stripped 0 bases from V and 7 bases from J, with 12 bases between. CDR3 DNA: TGTGCCAGCAGCTTAGCCGAGGGGGAAGGTGAAAAACTGTTTTTT. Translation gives CASSLAEGEGEKLFF.

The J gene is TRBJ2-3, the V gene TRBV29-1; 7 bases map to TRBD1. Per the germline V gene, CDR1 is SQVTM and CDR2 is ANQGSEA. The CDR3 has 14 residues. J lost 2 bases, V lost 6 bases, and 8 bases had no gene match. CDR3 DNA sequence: TGCAGCGTACGACAGGGTGATATCACAGATACGCAGTATTTT. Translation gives CSVRQGDITDTQYF.

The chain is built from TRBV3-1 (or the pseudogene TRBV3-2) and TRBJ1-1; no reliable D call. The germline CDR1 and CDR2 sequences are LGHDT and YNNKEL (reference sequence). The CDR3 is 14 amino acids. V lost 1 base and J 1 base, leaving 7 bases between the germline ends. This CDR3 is CASSQGPGNTEAFF. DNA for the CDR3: TGTGCCAGCAGCCAAGGGCCTGGGAACACTGAAGCTTTCTTT.

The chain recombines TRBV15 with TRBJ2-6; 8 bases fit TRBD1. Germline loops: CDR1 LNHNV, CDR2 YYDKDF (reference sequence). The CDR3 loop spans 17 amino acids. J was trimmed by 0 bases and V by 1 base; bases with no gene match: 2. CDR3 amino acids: CATSRGDRSSGANVLTF. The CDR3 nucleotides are TGTGCCACCAGCAGAGGGGACAGGAGCTCTGGGGCCAACGTCCTGACTTTC. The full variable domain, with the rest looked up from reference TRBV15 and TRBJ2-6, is DAMVIQNPRYQVTQFGKPVTLSCSQTLNHNVMYWYQQKSSQAPKLLFHYYDKDFNNEADTPDNFQSRRPNTSFCFLDIRSPGLGDTAMYLCATSRGDRSSGANVLTFGAGSRLTVL.

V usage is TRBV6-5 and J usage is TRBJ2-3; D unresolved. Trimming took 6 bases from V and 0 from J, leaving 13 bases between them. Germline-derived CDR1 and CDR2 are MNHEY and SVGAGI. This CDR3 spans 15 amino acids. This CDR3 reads CASSLGRTSTDTQYF. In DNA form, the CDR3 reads TGTGCCAGCAGCCTAGGTCGTACTAGCACAGATACGCAGTATTTT.

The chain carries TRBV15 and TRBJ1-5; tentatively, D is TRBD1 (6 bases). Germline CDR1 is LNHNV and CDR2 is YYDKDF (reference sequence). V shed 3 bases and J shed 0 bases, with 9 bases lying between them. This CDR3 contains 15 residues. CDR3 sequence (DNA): TGTGCCACCAGCAGGGGGGCCAGTAGCAATCAGCCCCAGCATTTT. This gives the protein CATSRGASSNQPQHF.

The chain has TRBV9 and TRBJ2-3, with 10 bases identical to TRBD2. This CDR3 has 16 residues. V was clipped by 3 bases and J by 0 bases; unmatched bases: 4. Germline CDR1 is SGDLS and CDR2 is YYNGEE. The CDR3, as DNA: TGTGCCAGCAGCGCCTCTAGCGGGGGTAGCACAGATACGCAGTATTTT. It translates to CASSASSGGSTDTQYF. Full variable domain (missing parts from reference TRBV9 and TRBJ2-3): DSGVTQTPKHLITATGQRVTLRCSPRSGDLSVYWYQQSLDQGLQFLIQYYNGEERAKGNILERFSAQQFPDLHSELNLSSLELGDSALYFCASSASSGGSTDTQYFGPGTRLTVL.

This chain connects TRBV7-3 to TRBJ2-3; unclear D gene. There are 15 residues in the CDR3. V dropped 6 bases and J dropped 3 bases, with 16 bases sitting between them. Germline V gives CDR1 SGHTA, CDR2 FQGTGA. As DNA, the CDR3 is TGTGCCAGCAGTAAAACACCCTCCTTAACAGATACGCAGTATTTT. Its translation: CASSKTPSLTDTQYF.

The CDR3 region has the DNA TGTGCCAGCAGTTTATCTCGACTATTCTACGAGCAGTACTTC. This translates into CASSLSRLFYEQYF. The chain is built from TRBV27 and TRBJ2-7; weak D call: TRBD2 (5 bases). V was cut by 0 bases and J by 3 bases, with 9 bases left in between. There are 14 residues in the CDR3. Germline CDR1 is MNHEY and CDR2 is SMNVEV (reference sequence).

CDR3: CASNTVPGASNQPQHF. The DNA of the CDR3 is TGTGCCAGTAACACGGTACCAGGGGCAAGCAATCAGCCCCAGCATTTT. The rearrangement joins TRBV19 to TRBJ1-5, with D possibly TRBD1 on 6 matching bases. Trimming shortened V by 7 bases and J by 1 base, and 17 bases separated the two germline ends. Per germline, CDR1 LNHDA and CDR2 SQIVND (reference sequence). The CDR3 runs 16 residues.

CDR3 sequence (DNA): TGTGCCAGCAGCTTCGGCAGGGGGAAGTACGAGCAGTACTTC. As protein: CASSFGRGKYEQYF. The V and J genes are TRBV5-6 and TRBJ2-7; TRBD1 matches 7 bases. In germline, CDR1 is SGHDT, CDR2 YYEEEE. The V and J ends lost 2 bases and 4 bases, in that order; junction bases with no gene match: 6. The CDR3 loop spans 14 amino acids.

Here the CDR3 reads CASSTLTDGNTIYF. The CDR3 DNA reads as TGTGCCAGTAGTACGCTGACAGACGGAAACACCATATATTTT. The V and J genes are TRBV19 and TRBJ1-3; maybe TRBD1 (5 bases). Trimming removed 4 bases at V and 4 bases at J, with 11 bases between. Germline V CDR1 and CDR2: LNHDA, SQIVND (reference sequence). The CDR3 totals 14 residues. Full variable domain (remainder filled in from reference TRBV19 and TRBJ1-3): DGGITQSPKYLFRKEGQNVTLSCEQNLNHDAMYWYRQDPGQGLRLIYYSQIVNDFQKGDIAEGYSVSREKKESFPLTVTSAQKNPTAFYLCASSTLTDGNTIYFGEGSWLTVV.